These 14 T cell receptor beta chains were all obtained from the same sample, sequenced in a study of long-term antiretroviral therapy in people with HIV. At survey level, the immunoSEQ assay was run in its v3.0 version. Assay: immunoSEQ multiplex PCR; the TCRdb copy retains only in-frame clones and omits some. The sample shows 26,000 or so clones, 78% of them seen only once. Sequenced here: unsorted PBMCs, sampled 1.5 years before starting antiretroviral therapy. The receptor set was obtained from a man aged 18-30 years with HIV.

The chain recombines TRBV19 with TRBJ2-7; TRBD2 matches 12 bases. With 3 bases clipped from V and 6 bases from J, the junction kept 3 bases outside the gene matches. Germline V gene sequence: CDR1 LNHDA, CDR2 SQIVND (reference sequence). The CDR3 runs 14 residues. The chain's CDR3 is CASSMGLAGTEQYF. The CDR3 DNA follows: TGTGCCAGTAGTATGGGACTAGCGGGTACCGAGCAGTACTTC.

The chain employs TRBV9 and TRBJ1-1; D not certain. The CDR3 is 16 amino acids. Germline assignment: CDR1 SGDLS and CDR2 YYNGEE. V was pared by 0 bases and J by 2 bases, with 14 bases between. The CDR3 sequence is CASSVESVAFNTEAFF. CDR3 nucleotide sequence: TGTGCCAGCAGCGTAGAAAGTGTCGCCTTTAACACTGAAGCTTTCTTT.

This clone was picked up one time. The chain links TRBV7-2 to TRBJ2-3, with TRBD2 identical over 7 bases. The CDR3 length is 15 residues. CDR1 is SGHTA and CDR2 is FQGNSA in the germline V gene. Trimming took 6 bases from V and 0 from J; bases not matched to a gene: 6. DNA of the CDR3: TGTGCCAGCAGTTACCCCGGGAGGAGCACAGATACGCAGTATTTT. Its translation: CASSYPGRSTDTQYF.

This chain links TRBV29-1 with TRBJ2-2; 9 positions agree with TRBD2. The trim removed 6 bases at V and 5 bases at J, leaving 7 bases unmatched. CDR1 SQVTM and CDR2 ANQGSEA come from the germline V gene. The CDR3 is made up of 14 amino acids. CDR3 sequence: CSVPAGGRTGELFF. CDR3 DNA sequence: TGCAGCGTCCCAGCGGGAGGTCGAACCGGGGAGCTGTTTTTT.

The rearrangement joins TRBV5-6 to TRBJ2-3; D possibly corresponds to TRBD2 (7 bases). Germline assignment: CDR1 SGHDT and CDR2 YYEEEE. Trimming stripped 7 bases from V and 4 bases from J, with 19 bases between. This CDR3 has 15 residues. CDR3 residues: CASGQVRGGPDTQYF. Here the CDR3 DNA reads TGTGCCAGCGGCCAGGTGAGGGGGGGCCCAGATACGCAGTATTTT.

V usage is TRBV5-6 and J usage is TRBJ2-7, with D hard to call. In germline, CDR1 is SGHDT, CDR2 YYEEEE. The CDR3 has 14 residues. The V end was cut by 1 base, the J end by 4 bases, with 12 bases between. DNA of the CDR3: TGTGCCAGCAGCTTGTCCCAGGCTTTTTACGAGCAGTACTTC. Translated: CASSLSQAFYEQYF.

This clone has a handful of counts. The V and J genes are TRBV6-5 and TRBJ1-2; D is perhaps TRBD1 (5 bases). V lost 3 bases and J lost 6, with 14 bases in between. There are 14 residues in the CDR3. CDR1 and CDR2 (germline): MNHEY, SVGAGI. CDR3 sequence reads: CASSYGTGSDGYTF. CDR3 sequence (DNA): TGTGCCAGCAGTTATGGCACAGGCTCCGATGGCTACACCTTC.

The chain links TRBV7-9 to TRBJ2-3; D may be TRBD1 or TRBD2 (5 bases each). The germline V gene encodes CDR1 SEHNR and CDR2 FQNEAQ (reference sequence). This CDR3 contains 15 residues. V was clipped by 3 bases and J by 0 bases, with 10 bases between them. DNA of the CDR3: TGTGCCAGCAGCTTGGGGACGGCTAGCACAGATACGCAGTATTTT. Amino acid sequence: CASSLGTASTDTQYF.

V is TRBV28 and J is TRBJ1-2; no definite D call. The CDR3 runs to 16 residues. In germline, CDR1 is MDHEN, CDR2 SYDVKM. V gave up 8 bases and J gave up 0 bases, with 19 bases separating them. In DNA form, the CDR3 reads TGTGCCAGCGGAGAGGTCATGGGGAGACCTAACTATGGCTACACCTTC. It specifies CASGEVMGRPNYGYTF.

The V gene is TRBV9, the J gene TRBJ2-1; weak D call: TRBD2 (5 bases). CDR1 and CDR2 from the germline V gene are SGDLS and YYNGEE. The CDR3 is made up of 16 amino acids. V was pared by 0 bases and J by 2 bases, with 12 bases between. DNA of the CDR3: TGTGCCAGCAGCGTAGCCGACGGGATAGCCTACAATGAGCAGTTCTTC. This encodes CASSVADGIAYNEQFF.

The V call is TRBV18, the J call TRBJ2-2, with D perhaps TRBD1 or TRBD2 (5 bases each). This CDR3 has 16 amino acids. Germline assignment: CDR1 KGHSH and CDR2 LQKENI. V lost 1 base and J 5 bases, leaving 14 bases between the germline ends. CDR3 amino acids: CASSPLGQGVTGELFF. The CDR3, as DNA: TGTGCCAGCTCACCACTGGGGCAGGGAGTAACCGGGGAGCTGTTTTTT.

J is TRBJ1-3 and V is TRBV5-5; no firm D call. The CDR3 spans 14 residues. The germline V gene encodes CDR1 SGHKS and CDR2 YYEKEE (reference sequence). The V end lost 0 bases, the J end lost 0 bases, and 4 bases lay between the germline ends. CDR3: CASSLGSSGNTIYF. The CDR3 DNA follows: TGTGCCAGCAGCTTGGGCAGCTCTGGAAACACCATATATTTT.

This clone was seen more than once but under ten times. V usage is TRBV2 and J usage is TRBJ1-5; D call uncertain. V lost 1 base to trimming and J lost 7 bases, with 11 bases between them. The CDR3 loop spans 14 amino acids. Per germline, CDR1 SNHLY and CDR2 FYNNEI. The chain's CDR3 is CASSEEKVDQPQHF. CDR3 in DNA: TGTGCCAGCAGTGAAGAGAAGGTAGACCAGCCCCAGCATTTT.

The J gene is TRBJ2-3, the V gene TRBV4-1; D might be TRBD2 (6 bases). The V end was cut by 2 bases, the J end by 3 bases, with 21 bases between. Looked up from germline, CDR1 is MGHRA and CDR2 is YSYEKL. The CDR3 totals 18 residues. CDR3 region: CASSQRGGLAILTDTQYF. The CDR3 DNA follows: TGCGCCAGCAGCCAACGGGGCGGGCTAGCGATACTTACAGATACGCAGTATTTT.